A selection of T cell receptor beta chains follows, all from one sample in a study of lymphopenia after photon versus proton radiotherapy. Repertoires were generated with immunoSEQ multiplex PCR, while TCRdb's copy carries only in-frame clones and drops some. This table has more than 11,000 clones, 82% appearing once. This material consisted of peripheral blood, taken from a patient treated with photon-based radiotherapy. These receptors all come from a man aged 45-65 years with gastric cancer. CDR3s include the opening cysteine and the closing phenylalanine or tryptophan. The D gene is left open where the match is weak. Clone size is given for some rows only: seen once, a few or many times, or a class if the clone is expanded.

v_gene: TRBV6-1
abundance: .
j_gene: TRBJ2-5
d_gene: .
CDR3aa: CASTEETQYF
CDR3nt: TGTGCCAGCACGGAAGAGACCCAGTACTTC

v_gene: TRBV5-1
abundance: .
j_gene: TRBJ2-5
d_gene: TRBD1
CDR3aa: CASSPGTGGYQETQYF
CDR3nt: TGCGCCAGCAGCCCTGGGACAGGCGGGTACCAAGAGACCCAGTACTTC

v_gene: TRBV11-2
abundance: .
j_gene: TRBJ1-1
d_gene: .
CDR3aa: CASSFTRITEAFF
CDR3nt: TGTGCCAGCAGCTTCACCAGGATCACTGAAGCTTTCTTT

v_gene: TRBV4-1
abundance: few
j_gene: TRBJ1-2
d_gene: TRBD1
CDR3aa: CASSLGGQGAQGYTF
CDR3nt: TGCGCCAGCAGCCTAGGGGGACAGGGGGCGCAGGGCTACACCTTC

v_gene: TRBV6-1
abundance: .
j_gene: TRBJ2-2
d_gene: .
CDR3aa: CASSERAGDTGELFF
CDR3nt: TGTGCCAGCAGTGAACGGGCAGGGGACACCGGGGAGCTGTTTTTT

v_gene: TRBV30
abundance: .
j_gene: TRBJ2-2
d_gene: TRBD1
CDR3aa: CAWRQGANGELFF
CDR3nt: TGTGCCTGGAGACAGGGGGCGAACGGGGAGCTGTTTTTT

v_gene: TRBV7-8
abundance: .
j_gene: TRBJ1-3
d_gene: TRBD1
CDR3aa: CASSAGTGLMRNTIYF
CDR3nt: TGTGCCAGCAGCGCCGGGACAGGGTTAATGAGAAACACCATATATTTT

v_gene: TRBV2
abundance: .
j_gene: TRBJ1-1
d_gene: .
CDR3aa: CASRRGDTEAFF
CDR3nt: TGTGCCAGCCGTCGGGGGGACACTGAAGCTTTCTTT

v_gene: TRBV6-1
abundance: .
j_gene: TRBJ2-6
d_gene: .
CDR3aa: CASSGGNGANVLTF
CDR3nt: TGTGCCAGCAGTGGGGGCAATGGGGCCAACGTCCTGACTTTC

v_gene: TRBV30
abundance: .
j_gene: TRBJ1-2
d_gene: .
CDR3aa: CAWRGLYGYTF
CDR3nt: TGTGCCTGGAGGGGACTCTATGGCTACACCTTC

v_gene: TRBV2
abundance: .
j_gene: TRBJ2-1
d_gene: .
CDR3aa: CASKIMEEQFF
CDR3nt: TGTGCCAGCAAAATTATGGAGGAGCAGTTCTTC

v_gene: TRBV27
abundance: .
j_gene: TRBJ1-1
d_gene: TRBD1
CDR3aa: CASSRGDRATEAFF
CDR3nt: TGTGCCAGCTCCCGAGGGGACAGGGCCACTGAAGCTTTCTTT

v_gene: TRBV5-1
abundance: .
j_gene: TRBJ1-2
d_gene: .
CDR3aa: CASSSAGHGYTF
CDR3nt: TGCGCCAGCAGCTCCGCAGGACACGGCTACACCTTC

v_gene: TRBV4-3
abundance: .
j_gene: TRBJ1-5
d_gene: .
CDR3aa: CASSQDRFGNLNQPQHF
CDR3nt: TGCGCCAGCAGCCAAGATCGGTTTGGGAACCTCAATCAGCCCCAGCATTTT

v_gene: TRBV6-6
abundance: .
j_gene: TRBJ1-5
d_gene: TRBD1
CDR3aa: CASRGQGGYKQPQHF
CDR3nt: TGTGCCAGCAGAGGACAGGGGGGATACAAGCAGCCCCAGCATTTT

v_gene: TRBV7-3
abundance: .
j_gene: TRBJ2-1
d_gene: .
CDR3aa: CASSPLGGNEQFF
CDR3nt: TGTGCCAGCAGCCCGTTGGGGGGCAATGAGCAGTTCTTC

v_gene: TRBV18
abundance: .
j_gene: TRBJ2-2
d_gene: .
CDR3aa: CASSTKHSTGELFF
CDR3nt: TGTGCCAGCTCAACGAAACACAGCACCGGGGAGCTGTTTTTT

v_gene: TRBV6-1
abundance: .
j_gene: TRBJ2-7
d_gene: TRBD2
CDR3aa: CASRLAGQISYEQYF
CDR3nt: TGTGCCAGCAGGCTAGCGGGGCAAATATCCTACGAGCAGTACTTC

v_gene: TRBV10-3
abundance: .
j_gene: TRBJ1-4
d_gene: .
CDR3aa: CAISESGGQKLFF
CDR3nt: TGTGCCATCAGTGAGTCGGGAGGTCAAAAACTGTTTTTT

v_gene: TRBV7-9
abundance: .
j_gene: TRBJ2-2
d_gene: .
CDR3aa: CASSRIGGELFF
CDR3nt: TGTGCCAGCAGCCGGATCGGCGGGGAGCTGTTTTTT

v_gene: TRBV5-1
abundance: medium-sized
j_gene: TRBJ1-6
d_gene: TRBD1
CDR3aa: CASSSRQGSNSPLHF
CDR3nt: TGCGCCAGCAGCTCCCGACAGGGGTCTAATTCACCCCTCCACTTT

v_gene: TRBV5-5
abundance: .
j_gene: TRBJ2-5
d_gene: .
CDR3aa: CASSFGSQETQYF
CDR3nt: TGTGCCAGCAGCTTCGGATCGCAAGAGACCCAGTACTTC

v_gene: TRBV6-5
abundance: .
j_gene: TRBJ1-1
d_gene: .
CDR3aa: CASNMAPYSEAFF
CDR3nt: TGTGCCAGCAACATGGCCCCCTACAGTGAAGCTTTCTTT